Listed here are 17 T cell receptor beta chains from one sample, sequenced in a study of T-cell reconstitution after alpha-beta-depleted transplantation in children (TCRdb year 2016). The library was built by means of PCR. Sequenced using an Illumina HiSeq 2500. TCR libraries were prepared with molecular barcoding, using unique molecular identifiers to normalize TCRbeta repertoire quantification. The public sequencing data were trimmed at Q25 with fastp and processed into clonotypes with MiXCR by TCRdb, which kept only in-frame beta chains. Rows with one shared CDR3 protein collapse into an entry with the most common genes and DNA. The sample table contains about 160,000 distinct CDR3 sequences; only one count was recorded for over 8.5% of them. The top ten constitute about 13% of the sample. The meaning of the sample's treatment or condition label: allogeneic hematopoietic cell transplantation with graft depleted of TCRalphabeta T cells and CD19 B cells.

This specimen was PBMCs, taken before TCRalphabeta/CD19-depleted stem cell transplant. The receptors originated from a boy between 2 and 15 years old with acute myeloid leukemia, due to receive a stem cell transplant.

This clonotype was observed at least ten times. The CDR3 sequence: CSAFFRREALQETQYF. Written as DNA, the CDR3 is TGCAGTGCTTTCTTCCGGCGGGAGGCCCTACAAGAGACCCAGTACTTC. The rearrangement joins TRBV20-1 to TRBJ2-5, with 8 bases that match TRBD2. This CDR3 contains 16 residues. Germline V gives CDR1 DFQATT, CDR2 SNEGSKA (reference sequence). The V segment lost 5 bases and the J segment 2 bases; nucleotides outside the gene matches: 13.

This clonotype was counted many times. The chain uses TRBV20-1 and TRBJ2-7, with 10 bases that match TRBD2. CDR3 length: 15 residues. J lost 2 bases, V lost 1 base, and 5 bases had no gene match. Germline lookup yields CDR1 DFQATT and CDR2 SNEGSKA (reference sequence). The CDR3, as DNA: TGCAGTGCTAGAGGGACTAGCGGTCAGACCTACGAGCAGTACTTC. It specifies CSARGTSGQTYEQYF.

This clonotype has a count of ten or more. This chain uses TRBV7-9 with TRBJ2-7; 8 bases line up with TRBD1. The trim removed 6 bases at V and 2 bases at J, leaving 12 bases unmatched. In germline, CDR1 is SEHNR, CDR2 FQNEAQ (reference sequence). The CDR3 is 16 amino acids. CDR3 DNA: TGTGCCAGCAGACCTAAGCGCGGGACAGGCACCTACGAGCAGTACTTC. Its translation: CASRPKRGTGTYEQYF.

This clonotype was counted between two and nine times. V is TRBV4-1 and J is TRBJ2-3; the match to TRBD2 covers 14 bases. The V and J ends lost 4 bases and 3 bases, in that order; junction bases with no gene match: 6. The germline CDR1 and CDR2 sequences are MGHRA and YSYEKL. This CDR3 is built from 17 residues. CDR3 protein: CASSRRTSGRLTDTQYF. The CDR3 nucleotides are TGCGCCAGCAGCCGCCGGACTAGCGGGAGGTTGACAGATACGCAGTATTTT.

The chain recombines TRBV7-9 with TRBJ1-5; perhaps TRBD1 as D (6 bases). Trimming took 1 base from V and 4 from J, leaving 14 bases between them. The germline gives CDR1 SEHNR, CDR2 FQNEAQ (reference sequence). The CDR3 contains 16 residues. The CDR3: CASSLDRDKLNQPQHF. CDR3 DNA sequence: TGTGCCAGCAGCTTAGACCGGGACAAATTAAATCAGCCCCAGCATTTT. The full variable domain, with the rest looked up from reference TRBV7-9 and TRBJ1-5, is DTGVSQNPRHKITKRGQNVTFRCDPISEHNRLYWYRQTLGQGPEFLTYFQNEAQLEKSRLLSDRFSAERPKGSFSTLEIQRTEQGDSAMYLCASSLDRDKLNQPQHFGDGTRLSIL.

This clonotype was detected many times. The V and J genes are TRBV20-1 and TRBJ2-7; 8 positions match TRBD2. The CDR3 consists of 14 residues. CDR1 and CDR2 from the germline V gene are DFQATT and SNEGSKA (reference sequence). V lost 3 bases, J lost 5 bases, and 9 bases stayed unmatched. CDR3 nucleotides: TGCAGTGCTAGGACCGGGACTAGAGCAGACGAGCAGTACTTC. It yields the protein CSARTGTRADEQYF.

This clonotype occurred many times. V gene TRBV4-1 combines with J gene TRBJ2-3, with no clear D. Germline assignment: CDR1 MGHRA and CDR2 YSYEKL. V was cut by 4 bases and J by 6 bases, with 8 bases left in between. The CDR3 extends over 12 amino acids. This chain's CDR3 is CASSPNRDTQYF. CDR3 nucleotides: TGCGCCAGCAGCCCCAATCGGGATACGCAGTATTTT.

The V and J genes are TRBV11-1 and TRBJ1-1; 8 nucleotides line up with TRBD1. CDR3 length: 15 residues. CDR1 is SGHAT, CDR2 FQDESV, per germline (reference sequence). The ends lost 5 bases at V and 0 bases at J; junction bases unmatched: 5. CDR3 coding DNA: TGTGCCAGCAGCCTAAACAGGGGGGTGAACACTGAAGCTTTCTTT. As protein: CASSLNRGVNTEAFF.

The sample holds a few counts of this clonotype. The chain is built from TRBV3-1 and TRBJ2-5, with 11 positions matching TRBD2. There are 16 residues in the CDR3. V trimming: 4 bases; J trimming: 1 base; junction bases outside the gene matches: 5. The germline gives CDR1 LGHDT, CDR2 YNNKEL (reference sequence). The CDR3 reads CASSLSSGRPQETQYF. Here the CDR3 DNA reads TGTGCCAGCAGCCTATCTAGCGGGAGGCCCCAAGAGACCCAGTACTTC.

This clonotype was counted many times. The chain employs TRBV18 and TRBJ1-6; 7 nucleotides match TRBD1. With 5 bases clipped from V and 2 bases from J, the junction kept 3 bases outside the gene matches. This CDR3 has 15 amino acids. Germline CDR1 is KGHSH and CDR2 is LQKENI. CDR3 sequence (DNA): TGTGCCAGCTCAGTACAGGGGACCTATAATTCACCCCTCCACTTT. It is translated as CASSVQGTYNSPLHF.

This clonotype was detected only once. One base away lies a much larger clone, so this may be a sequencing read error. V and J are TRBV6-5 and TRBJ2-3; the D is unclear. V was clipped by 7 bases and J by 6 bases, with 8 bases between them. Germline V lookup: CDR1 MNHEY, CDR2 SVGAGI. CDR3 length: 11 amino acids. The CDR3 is CASTHMDTQYF. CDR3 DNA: TGTGCCAGCACCCATATGGATACGCAGTATTTT.

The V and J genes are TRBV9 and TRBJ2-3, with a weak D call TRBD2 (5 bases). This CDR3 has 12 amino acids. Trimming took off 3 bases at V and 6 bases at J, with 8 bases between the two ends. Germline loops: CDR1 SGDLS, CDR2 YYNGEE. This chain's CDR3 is CASSEGDDTQYF. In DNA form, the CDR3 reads TGTGCCAGCAGCGAGGGAGACGATACGCAGTATTTT.

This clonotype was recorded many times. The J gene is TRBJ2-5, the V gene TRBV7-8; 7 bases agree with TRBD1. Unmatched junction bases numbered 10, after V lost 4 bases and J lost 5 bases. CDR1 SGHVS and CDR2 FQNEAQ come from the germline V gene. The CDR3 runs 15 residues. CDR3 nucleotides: TGTGCCAGCAGCTCAAGAACAGGGGATTGGGAGACCCAGTACTTC. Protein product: CASSSRTGDWETQYF.

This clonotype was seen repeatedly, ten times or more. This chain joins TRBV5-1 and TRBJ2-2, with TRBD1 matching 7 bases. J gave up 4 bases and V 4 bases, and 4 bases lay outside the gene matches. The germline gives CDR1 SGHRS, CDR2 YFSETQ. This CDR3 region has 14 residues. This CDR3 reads CASSGGQVTGELFF. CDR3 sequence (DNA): TGCGCCAGCAGCGGAGGACAGGTCACCGGGGAGCTGTTTTTT.

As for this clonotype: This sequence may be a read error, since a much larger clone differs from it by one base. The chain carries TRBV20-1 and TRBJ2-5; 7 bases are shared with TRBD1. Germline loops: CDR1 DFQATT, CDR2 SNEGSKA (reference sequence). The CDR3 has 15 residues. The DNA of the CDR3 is TGCAGTGCCATTGGAGAGACAGGGAAAGAAGAGACCCAGTCCTTC. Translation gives CSAIGETGKEETQSF.

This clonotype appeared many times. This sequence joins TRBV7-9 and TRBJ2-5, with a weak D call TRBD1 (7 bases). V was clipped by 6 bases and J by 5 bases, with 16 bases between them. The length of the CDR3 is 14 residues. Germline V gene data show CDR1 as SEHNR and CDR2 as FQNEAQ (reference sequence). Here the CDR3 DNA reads TGTGCCAGCAGTATGGAGGGGGCTGGGGAGACCCAGTACTTC. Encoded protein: CASSMEGAGETQYF. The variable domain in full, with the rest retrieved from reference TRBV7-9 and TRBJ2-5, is DTGVSQNPRHKITKRGQNVTFRCDPISEHNRLYWYRQTLGQGPEFLTYFQNEAQLEKSRLLSDRFSAERPKGSFSTLEIQRTEQGDSAMYLCASSMEGAGETQYFGPGTRLLVL.

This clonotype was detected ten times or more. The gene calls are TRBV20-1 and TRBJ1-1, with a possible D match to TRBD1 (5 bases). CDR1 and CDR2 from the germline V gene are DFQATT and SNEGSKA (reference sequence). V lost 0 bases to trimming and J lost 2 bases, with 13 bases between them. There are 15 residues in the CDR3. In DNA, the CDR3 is TGCAGTGCTAGAGACTACGGGGGGACTAACACTGAAGCTTTCTTT. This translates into CSARDYGGTNTEAFF.